The entry below gives a single T cell receptor beta chain sequence along with its context. Its specificity is unknown. V was trimmed by 3 bases and J by 0 bases, leaving 10 bases between them. This CDR3 has 15 residues. Germline CDR1 reads KGHDR; CDR2 reads SFDVKD. The data were taken from a study of T cells after yellow fever vaccination. Looking at the study overall: Researchers used SMART-Seq v4 Ultra Low Input to prepare fractions that had low cell numbers. Broader study findings: Subsequent to the booster, the majority of primary-vaccination clones reappeared (about 97% CD4, about 90% CD8).

Universal primer sites and UMIs were introduced during 5'RACE template-switching synthesis of TCR cDNA. TCRdb ran MiXCR on the 5' RACE reads and lists one entry per CDR3 protein. The sample carries almost 600,000 distinct CDR3 sequences, 13% recorded once. Specimen: PBMCs, collected on the day of the yellow fever booster vaccination. This chain joins TRBV24-1 and TRBJ1-2; the D is unclear. The source of this sequence is a man aged 30-40 years who received the YFV17D yellow fever vaccine. The CDR3 loop reads CATSDGDPSNYGYTF. The CDR3 DNA sequence: TGTGCCACCAGTGATGGGGATCCGTCTAACTATGGCTACACCTTC.